The 11 T cell receptor beta chains below were found in one sample sequenced in a study of T-cell memory formation after mild COVID-19. TCRdb re-analysed the 5' RACE reads in MiXCR, keeping a single row per CDR3 protein. The sample contains fewer than 200,000 distinct CDR3 sequences, 10% to 15% of which appear only once. Input material: PBMCs or a T cell subset sorted from them (not recorded which). The receptor source for this set is a young man who had mild COVID-19 (a few samples of this study predate the infection). Cell type and time point are not known.

This clonotype was counted many times. The J gene is TRBJ1-1, the V gene TRBV29-1; 7 nucleotides match TRBD1. Germline V gene data show CDR1 as SQVTM and CDR2 as ANQGSEA. The V gene end was trimmed by 5 bases and the J gene end by 11 bases; junction bases not matched to a gene: 11. The CDR3 has 12 residues. The CDR3 protein is CSVQGRAGGAFF. CDR3 DNA: TGCAGCGTTCAAGGAAGGGCAGGGGGTGCTTTCTTT. Looking up the rest from reference TRBV29-1 and TRBJ1-1 gives the full variable domain: SAVISQKPSRDICQRGTSLTIQCQVDSQVTMMFWYRQQPGQSLTLIATANQGSEATYESGFVIDKFPISRPNLTFSTLTVSNMSPEDSSIYLCSVQGRAGGAFFGQGTRLTVV.

This clonotype was detected a few times. The genes are TRBV5-1 and TRBJ1-2; D perhaps matches TRBD1 (5 bases). V lost 5 bases, J lost 4 bases, and 15 bases lay in between. This CDR3 spans 14 amino acids. Germline loops: CDR1 SGHRS, CDR2 YFSETQ. Written as DNA, the CDR3 is TGCGCCAGCAGTTTTTCAGGGCTTGGCTATGGCTACACCTTC. Its translation: CASSFSGLGYGYTF.

The table lists this clonotype with a few counts. The V call is TRBV11-2, the J call TRBJ2-3; D unclear. The length of the CDR3 is 14 residues. V dropped 1 base and J dropped 0 bases, with 5 bases sitting between them. CDR1 is SGHAT, CDR2 FQNNGV, per germline. Here the CDR3 reads CASSLAVSTDTQYF. CDR3 DNA sequence: TGTGCCAGCAGCTTAGCGGTTAGCACAGATACGCAGTATTTT.

This clonotype was detected a few times. The chain uses TRBV5-1 and TRBJ2-5; D perhaps matches TRBD1 (5 bases). The CDR3 loop spans 14 amino acids. The germline V and J ends were trimmed by 2 bases and 5 bases, with 13 bases remaining between them. The germline gives CDR1 SGHRS, CDR2 YFSETQ. CDR3 nucleotide sequence: TGCGCCAGCAGCTTCCAGGGCTCTAGGGAGACCCAGTACTTC. Its protein product is CASSFQGSRETQYF.

The chain has TRBV5-1 and TRBJ2-5; TRBD1 matches at 9 bases. The ends lost 2 bases at V and 0 bases at J; junction bases unmatched: 11. There are 18 residues in the CDR3. Germline CDR1 and CDR2: SGHRS and YFSETQ. CDR3 sequence reads: CASSFAVRTGVDQETQYF. The CDR3 DNA is TGCGCCAGCAGCTTCGCCGTCAGGACAGGGGTGGACCAAGAGACCCAGTACTTC.

The rearrangement uses TRBV28 and TRBJ2-2; no clear D gene. Trimming cost V 6 bases and J 4 bases, with 6 bases left between them. The CDR3 totals 12 residues. CDR1 and CDR2 (germline): MDHEN, SYDVKM. CDR3: CASRDFTGELFF. The CDR3 nucleotides read TGTGCCAGCAGGGATTTCACCGGGGAGCTGTTTTTT.

This clonotype was counted a few times. The chain combines TRBV7-9 with TRBJ2-7; D is undetermined. The germline V gene encodes CDR1 SEHNR and CDR2 FQNEAQ (reference sequence). V lost 0 bases and J lost 1, with 7 bases in between. This CDR3 is 14 amino acids long. The CDR3 here is CASSLAADSYEQYF. The CDR3 nucleotides are TGTGCCAGCAGCTTAGCTGCGGATTCCTACGAGCAGTACTTC. The entire variable domain, with the rest obtained from reference TRBV7-9 and TRBJ2-7, is as follows: DTGVSQNPRHKITKRGQNVTFRCDPISEHNRLYWYRQTLGQGPEFLTYFQNEAQLEKSRLLSDRFSAERPKGSFSTLEIQRTEQGDSAMYLCASSLAADSYEQYFGPGTRLTVT.

The rearrangement uses TRBV20-1 and TRBJ2-7; 10 nucleotides match TRBD1. The germline CDR1 and CDR2 sequences are DFQATT and SNEGSKA (reference sequence). The junction had 7 bases not matched to a gene; V was cut back by 0 bases and J by 2 bases. The CDR3 is made up of 16 amino acids. The CDR3 DNA is TGCAGTGCTAGAGATCCGGGACAGGGGCCCCCCTACGAGCAGTACGTC. Encoded protein: CSARDPGQGPPYEQYV.

This clonotype showed up just a few times. This chain joins TRBV6-6 and TRBJ2-3; the D is unclear. Trimming removed 5 bases at V and 1 base at J, with 13 bases between. Germline lookup yields CDR1 MNHNY and CDR2 SVGAGI (reference sequence). The CDR3 length is 15 residues. CDR3 residues: CASSTTYAGTDTQYF. The CDR3 nucleotides are TGTGCCAGCAGTACGACCTACGCAGGCACAGATACGCAGTATTTT.

The V call is TRBV4-2, the J call TRBJ2-3, with TRBD2 identical over 10 bases. The CDR3 has 16 amino acids. Per the germline V gene, CDR1 is LGHNA and CDR2 is YNFKEQ. Unmatched junction bases numbered 9, after V lost 3 bases and J lost 6 bases. The CDR3 sequence: CASSQNSGGARDTQYF. CDR3 nucleotide sequence: TGTGCCAGCAGCCAGAACAGCGGGGGGGCCAGGGATACGCAGTATTTT.

The chain links TRBV5-1 to TRBJ2-3; 7 bases line up with TRBD2. CDR1 is SGHRS and CDR2 is YFSETQ in the germline V gene. V lost 0 bases, J lost 1 base, and 8 bases stayed unmatched. CDR3 length: 17 residues. In DNA form, the CDR3 reads TGCGCCAGCAGCTTGGAGTCCCGGGGGGTTGGCACAGATACGCAGTATTTT. Amino acids: CASSLESRGVGTDTQYF. Full variable domain (rest looked up from reference TRBV5-1 and TRBJ2-3): KAGVTQTPRYLIKTRGQQVTLSCSPISGHRSVSWYQQTPGQGLQFLFEYFSETQRNKGNFPGRFSGRQFSNSRSEMNVSTLELGDSALYLCASSLESRGVGTDTQYFGPGTRLTVL.